Listed here is a single T cell receptor (beta chain). As yet, its antigen is unknown. At one end the junction does not follow the germline gene, possibly because of a read error. An absence of ophthalmopathy progression within 18 months meant stable Graves' hyperthyroidism. Diagnosis relied on clinical symptoms, serum thyroxine and TRAb, thyroid ultrasound and orbital computed tomography. The CDR3 regions of TCR beta were amplified from RNA transcripts. The HTBI primer set served for first-round RT-PCR of the TCR CDR3. TCRdb independently ran MiXCR on the multiplex PCR reads; one entry per CDR3 protein. The sample lists fewer than 700,000 distinct CDR3 sequences; 16% were seen once. Germline lookup yields CDR1 SGHAT and CDR2 FQNNGV. The CDR3 spans 14 residues. These data come from a study of T cells in Graves' hyperthyroidism and ophthalmopathy. The study's findings and limits: Peripheral blood also featured most of the thyroid clonotypes expanded above 0.001.

The sequence was collected from a woman aged 25 to 39 with Graves' hyperthyroidism. The sequenced material came from blood. V is TRBV11-2 and J is TRBJ2-3, with 14 nucleotides matching TRBD2. For the CDR3, the DNA is TGTACCAGCTCTCCCGGGACTAGCGGGAGTACGCAGTATTTT. Protein product: CTSSPGTSGSTQYF.